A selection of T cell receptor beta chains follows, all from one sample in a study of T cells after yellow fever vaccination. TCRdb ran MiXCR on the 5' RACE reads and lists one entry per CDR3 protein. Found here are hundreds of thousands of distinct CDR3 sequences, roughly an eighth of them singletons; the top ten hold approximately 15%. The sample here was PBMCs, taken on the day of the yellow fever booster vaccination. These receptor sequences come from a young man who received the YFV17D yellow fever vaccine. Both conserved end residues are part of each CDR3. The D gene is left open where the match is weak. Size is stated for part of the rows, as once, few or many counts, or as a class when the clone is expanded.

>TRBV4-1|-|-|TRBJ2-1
CASSQEGRAYNEQFF
TGCGCCAGCAGCCAAGAGGGGCGGGCCTACAATGAGCAGTTCTTC
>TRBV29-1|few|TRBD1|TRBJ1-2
CSVTTGELYGYTF
TGCAGCGTCACGACAGGGGAACTCTATGGCTACACCTTC
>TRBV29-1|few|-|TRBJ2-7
CSVGERRTSYEQYF
TGCAGCGTTGGGGAAAGAAGAACCTCCTACGAGCAGTACTTC
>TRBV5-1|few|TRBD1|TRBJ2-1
CASSSLTGVSNEQFF
TGCGCCAGCAGCTCCCTCACAGGGGTGAGCAATGAGCAGTTCTTC
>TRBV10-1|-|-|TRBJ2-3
CASSDGGATDTQYF
TGCGCCAGCAGTGACGGGGGAGCGACAGATACGCAGTATTTT
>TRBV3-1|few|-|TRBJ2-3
CASSQVLAGHRNTQYF
TGTGCCAGCAGCCAGGTCCTCGCGGGACATAGGAATACGCAGTATTTT
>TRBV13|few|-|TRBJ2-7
CASSLISDLAYEQYF
TGTGCCAGCAGCTTAATTTCAGACTTAGCTTACGAGCAGTACTTC
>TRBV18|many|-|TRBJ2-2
CASSPTTNTGELFF
TGTGCCAGCTCACCTACTACGAACACCGGGGAGCTGTTTTTT
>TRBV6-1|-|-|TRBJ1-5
CASTQYYMGNQPQHF
TGTGCCAGCACCCAATATTATATGGGCAATCAGCCCCAGCATTTT
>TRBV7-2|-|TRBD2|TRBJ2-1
CASRSGTSGISEQFF
TGTGCCAGCAGATCCGGGACTAGCGGGATTAGTGAGCAGTTCTTC
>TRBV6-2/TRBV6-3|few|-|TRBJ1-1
CASSYWGATNTEAFF
TGTGCCAGCAGTTACTGGGGAGCGACAAACACTGAAGCTTTCTTT
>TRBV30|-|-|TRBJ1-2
CAWSGYGYTF
TGTGCCTGGAGTGGATATGGCTACACCTTC
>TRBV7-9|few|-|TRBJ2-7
CASSLGGGVATYEQYF
TGTGCCAGCAGCTTAGGGGGTGGTGTAGCTACCTACGAGCAGTACTTC
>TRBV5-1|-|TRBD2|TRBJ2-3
CASSFVGGSTDTQYF
TGCGCCAGCAGCTTCGTGGGAGGGAGCACAGATACGCAGTATTTT
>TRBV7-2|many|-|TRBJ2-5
CASSRGSGRQETQYF
TGTGCCAGCAGCCGGGGATCTGGACGCCAAGAGACCCAGTACTTC
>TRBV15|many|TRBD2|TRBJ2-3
CATSRRGFTDTQYF
TGTGCCACCAGCAGGCGGGGGTTCACAGATACGCAGTATTTT
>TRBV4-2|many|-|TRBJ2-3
CASSQDPGQGTDTQYF
TGTGCCAGCAGCCAAGATCCCGGCCAGGGGACAGATACGCAGTATTTT
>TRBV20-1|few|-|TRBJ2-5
CSPFRQTLQETQYF
TGCAGTCCATTTAGACAGACGTTACAAGAGACCCAGTACTTC
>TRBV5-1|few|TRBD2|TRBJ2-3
CASSLGLAGKLTDTQYF
TGCGCCAGCAGCTTGGGACTAGCGGGAAAGCTCACAGATACGCAGTATTTT
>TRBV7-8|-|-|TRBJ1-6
CASSFTANSPLHF
TGTGCCAGCAGCTTTACGGCCAATTCACCCCTCCACTTT
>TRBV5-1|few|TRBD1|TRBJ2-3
CASSLLGTGADTQYF
TGCGCCAGCAGTTTACTCGGGACAGGGGCAGATACGCAGTATTTT
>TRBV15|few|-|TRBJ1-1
CATSRGGRTEAFF
TGTGCCACCAGCAGAGGGGGGAGGACTGAAGCTTTCTTT
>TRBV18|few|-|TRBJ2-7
CASSPLEGLESYEQYF
TGTGCCAGCTCACCGCTGGAGGGCCTGGAGTCCTACGAGCAGTACTTC
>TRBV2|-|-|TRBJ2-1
CASSEIAGFYNEQFF
TGTGCCAGCAGTGAAATCGCGGGATTCTACAATGAGCAGTTCTTC
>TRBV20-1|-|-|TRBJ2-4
CSARLGLSSRNIQYF
TGCAGTGCTAGGCTGGGTTTGTCTAGCCGAAACATTCAGTACTTC
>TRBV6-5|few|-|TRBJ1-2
CASGQNYGYTF
TGTGCCAGTGGGCAAAACTATGGCTACACCTTC
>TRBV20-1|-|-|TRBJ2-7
CSARLKSWDEQYF
TGCAGTGCTAGATTGAAGAGTTGGGACGAGCAGTACTTC
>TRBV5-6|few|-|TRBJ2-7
CASSSDGHPHWEQYF
TGTGCCAGCAGCTCGGATGGACACCCCCATTGGGAGCAGTACTTC
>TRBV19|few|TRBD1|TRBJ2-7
CASSFGTGGGYEQYF
TGTGCCAGTAGTTTCGGGACAGGGGGAGGATACGAGCAGTACTTC
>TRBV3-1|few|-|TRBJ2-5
CASLSPRRETQYF
TGTGCCAGTCTTTCCCCAAGGCGGGAGACCCAGTACTTC
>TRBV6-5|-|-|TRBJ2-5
CASSYGLGKETQYF
TGTGCCAGCAGTTACGGACTGGGGAAAGAGACCCAGTACTTC
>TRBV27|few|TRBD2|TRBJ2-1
CASSTPSGSYNEQFF
TGTGCCAGCAGCACGCCTAGCGGGAGCTACAATGAGCAGTTCTTC
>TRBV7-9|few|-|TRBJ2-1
CASSGGGFWGSEQFF
TGTGCCAGCAGCGGAGGGGGGTTTTGGGGTAGTGAGCAGTTCTTC
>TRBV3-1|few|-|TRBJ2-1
CASSQEGLLGVVEQFF
TGTGCCAGCAGCCAAGAGGGGCTTTTAGGGGTGGTTGAGCAGTTCTTC
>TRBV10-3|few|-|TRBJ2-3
CAISDGTDRTDTQYF
TGTGCCATCAGTGACGGTACAGACCGCACAGATACGCAGTATTTT
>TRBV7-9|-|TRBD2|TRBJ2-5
CASRTGQRTRQYF
TGTGCCAGCAGAACCGGACAAAGGACTAGGCAGTACTTC
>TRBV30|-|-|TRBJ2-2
CAWRRGYVTGELFF
TGTGCCTGGAGACGAGGGTATGTGACCGGGGAGCTGTTTTTT
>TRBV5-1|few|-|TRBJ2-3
CASSSRDSLSDTQYF
TGCGCCAGCAGCTCGCGGGACAGTTTGTCAGATACGCAGTATTTT
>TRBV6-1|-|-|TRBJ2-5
CASRAEAQWETQYF
TGTGCCAGCAGAGCCGAGGCACAGTGGGAGACCCAGTACTTC
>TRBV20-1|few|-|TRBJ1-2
CSARTQVSYGYTF
TGCAGTGCTCGAACGCAGGTTTCCTATGGCTACACCTTC
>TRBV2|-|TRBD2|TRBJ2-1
CAGGRARSYNEQFF
TGTGCCGGGGGGAGGGCTCGATCCTACAATGAGCAGTTCTTC
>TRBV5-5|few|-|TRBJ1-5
CASSLLYDQPQHF
TGTGCCAGCAGCTTGTTGTACGATCAGCCCCAGCATTTT
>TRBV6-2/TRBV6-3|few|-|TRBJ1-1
CASSYTQDTEAFF
TGTGCCAGCAGTTACACACAGGATACTGAAGCTTTCTTT
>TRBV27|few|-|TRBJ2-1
CASSLAGPSEQFF
TGTGCCAGCAGTTTAGCCGGCCCCAGTGAGCAGTTCTTC
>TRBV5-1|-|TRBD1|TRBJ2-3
CASSLGTGWKDTQYF
TGCGCCAGCAGCTTAGGGACAGGGTGGAAAGATACGCAGTATTTT
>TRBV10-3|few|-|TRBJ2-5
CAISPGYQETQYF
TGTGCCATCAGTCCCGGCTACCAAGAGACCCAGTACTTC